Listed below are T cell receptor beta chains from one sample, sequenced in a study of blood T cells in healthy people across ages. From the 5' RACE reads, TCRdb called clonotypes with MiXCR, one entry per CDR3 protein. The sample carries approximately 1.5 million distinct CDR3 sequences, around 35% recorded once. The specimen sequenced was blood. All receptors derive from a woman aged 25-40 years in good health. Each CDR3 is given with its conserved first and last residue. The order of the fields is J gene, clone size, D gene, V gene, CDR3 protein, CDR3 DNA. D genes are given only for firm matches. Size is stated for part of the rows, as once, few or many counts, or as a class when the clone is expanded.

j_gene: TRBJ2-5
abundance: many
d_gene: -
v_gene: TRBV29-1
CDR3aa: CSVGGAGRTQYF
CDR3nt: TGCAGCGTTGGGGGAGCTGGTAGGACCCAGTACTTC

j_gene: TRBJ2-7
abundance: -
d_gene: -
v_gene: TRBV7-6
CDR3aa: CASNLGGKAHVQYF
CDR3nt: TGTGCCAGCAACCTGGGAGGAAAGGCCCACGTGCAGTACTTC

j_gene: TRBJ2-1
abundance: few
d_gene: TRBD2
v_gene: TRBV28
CDR3aa: CASSSSREGQNEQFF
CDR3nt: TGTGCCAGCAGTTCATCGCGGGAGGGCCAGAATGAGCAGTTCTTC

j_gene: TRBJ2-3
abundance: -
d_gene: -
v_gene: TRBV13
CDR3aa: CASSLKRTDTQYF
CDR3nt: TGTGCCAGCAGCTTAAAGCGAACAGATACGCAGTATTTT

j_gene: TRBJ2-1
abundance: -
d_gene: TRBD2
v_gene: TRBV15
CDR3aa: CATSRDRGRGPDEQFF
CDR3nt: TGTGCCACCAGCAGAGATCGCGGGAGGGGGCCCGATGAGCAGTTCTTC

j_gene: TRBJ2-6
abundance: -
d_gene: TRBD2
v_gene: TRBV5-5
CDR3aa: CASSPGGDILSGANVLTF
CDR3nt: TGTGCCAGCAGTCCGGGAGGGGACATTCTCTCTGGGGCCAACGTCCTGACTTTC

j_gene: TRBJ1-2
abundance: -
d_gene: -
v_gene: TRBV28
CDR3aa: CASSLSGASSYTF
CDR3nt: TGTGCCAGCAGCCTCTCGGGTGCTTCTAGCTACACCTTC

j_gene: TRBJ2-5
abundance: many
d_gene: -
v_gene: TRBV5-1
CDR3aa: CASSLGHPYQETQYF
CDR3nt: TGCGCCAGCAGCTTGGGACATCCGTACCAAGAGACCCAGTACTTC

j_gene: TRBJ1-6
abundance: few
d_gene: -
v_gene: TRBV12-3/TRBV12-4
CDR3aa: CASSSRRFRTPLHF
CDR3nt: TGTGCCAGCAGTTCGCGGCGGTTCCGCACACCCCTCCACTTT

j_gene: TRBJ2-4
abundance: -
d_gene: -
v_gene: TRBV5-1
CDR3aa: CASSTKPGTLVDIQYF
CDR3nt: TGCGCCAGCAGCACCAAGCCCGGGACCCTAGTAGACATTCAGTACTTC

j_gene: TRBJ2-7
abundance: -
d_gene: -
v_gene: TRBV6-2/TRBV6-3
CDR3aa: CASTAAGQNVYEQYF
CDR3nt: TGTGCCAGCACAGCCGCGGGACAGAATGTCTACGAGCAGTACTTC

j_gene: TRBJ1-1
abundance: -
d_gene: -
v_gene: TRBV3-1
CDR3aa: CASSRHEYPEAFF
CDR3nt: TGTGCCAGCAGCCGGCACGAGTACCCTGAAGCTTTCTTT

j_gene: TRBJ2-4
abundance: few
d_gene: -
v_gene: TRBV5-1
CDR3aa: CASSLVVSGGAKNIQYF
CDR3nt: TGCGCCAGCAGCTTGGTTGTCTCCGGGGGAGCCAAAAACATTCAGTACTTC

j_gene: TRBJ2-7
abundance: many
d_gene: TRBD1
v_gene: TRBV5-1
CDR3aa: CASSLGTGDTYEQYF
CDR3nt: TGCGCCAGCAGCTTGGGGACAGGAGATACCTACGAGCAGTACTTC

j_gene: TRBJ1-5
abundance: -
d_gene: -
v_gene: TRBV28
CDR3aa: CASSLGIPNQPQHF
CDR3nt: TGTGCCAGCAGTTTAGGCATACCCAATCAGCCCCAGCATTTT

j_gene: TRBJ2-1
abundance: many
d_gene: -
v_gene: TRBV12-3/TRBV12-4
CDR3aa: CASSLRPSYNEQFF
CDR3nt: TGTGCCAGCAGTTTACGGCCCAGTTACAATGAGCAGTTCTTC

j_gene: TRBJ1-2
abundance: few
d_gene: -
v_gene: TRBV27
CDR3aa: CASSFRAGNYGYTF
CDR3nt: TGTGCCAGCAGTTTTAGGGCAGGGAACTATGGCTACACCTTC

j_gene: TRBJ1-1
abundance: few
d_gene: -
v_gene: TRBV20-1
CDR3aa: CSAGRKNTEAFF
CDR3nt: TGCAGTGCGGGCAGGAAGAACACTGAAGCTTTCTTT

j_gene: TRBJ2-1
abundance: -
d_gene: -
v_gene: TRBV6-2/TRBV6-3
CDR3aa: CAGSPKGGKTYNEQFF
CDR3nt: TGTGCCGGCAGTCCTAAAGGGGGGAAAACCTACAATGAGCAGTTCTTC

j_gene: TRBJ2-3
abundance: -
d_gene: TRBD1
v_gene: TRBV7-9
CDR3aa: CASSFGTGITDTQYF
CDR3nt: TGTGCCAGCAGCTTCGGGACAGGGATCACAGATACGCAGTATTTT

j_gene: TRBJ2-1
abundance: few
d_gene: TRBD2
v_gene: TRBV18
CDR3aa: CASSRTSGGTNEQFF
CDR3nt: TGTGCCAGCTCAAGGACTAGCGGGGGGACCAATGAGCAGTTCTTC

j_gene: TRBJ2-1
abundance: -
d_gene: TRBD2
v_gene: TRBV28
CDR3aa: CASSLLPGTSGYDEQFF
CDR3nt: TGTGCCAGCAGTTTGCTACCCGGGACTAGCGGTTACGATGAGCAGTTCTTC

j_gene: TRBJ2-3
abundance: few
d_gene: TRBD2
v_gene: TRBV5-5
CDR3aa: CASSPLAGGRIDTQYF
CDR3nt: TGTGCCAGCAGCCCCCTAGCGGGGGGGCGGATAGATACGCAGTATTTT

j_gene: TRBJ1-2
abundance: -
d_gene: TRBD1
v_gene: TRBV12-3/TRBV12-4
CDR3aa: CASSALRDRGYGYTF
CDR3nt: TGTGCCAGCAGTGCCCTCCGGGACAGGGGGTATGGCTACACCTTC

j_gene: TRBJ2-7
abundance: -
d_gene: -
v_gene: TRBV5-1
CDR3aa: CASSDVSGGREQYF
CDR3nt: TGCGCCAGCAGCGATGTTAGCGGCGGTCGGGAGCAGTACTTC

j_gene: TRBJ1-2
abundance: -
d_gene: -
v_gene: TRBV6-1
CDR3aa: CASSESSNYGYTF
CDR3nt: TGTGCCAGCAGTGAAAGCAGTAACTATGGCTACACCTTC

j_gene: TRBJ2-3
abundance: -
d_gene: -
v_gene: TRBV30
CDR3aa: CAWSVVSGTDTQYF
CDR3nt: TGTGCCTGGAGTGTAGTTAGCGGCACAGATACGCAGTATTTT

j_gene: TRBJ2-1
abundance: once
d_gene: -
v_gene: TRBV7-3
CDR3aa: CASSLTIYGRNNGQFF
CDR3nt: TGTGCCAGCAGCTTAACTATCTATGGTAGGAACAATGGGCAGTTCTTC

j_gene: TRBJ1-2
abundance: -
d_gene: -
v_gene: TRBV5-5
CDR3aa: CASNSPRRYGYTF
CDR3nt: TGTGCCAGCAACTCCCCCAGACGCTATGGCTACACCTTC

j_gene: TRBJ2-2
abundance: -
d_gene: TRBD1
v_gene: TRBV7-9
CDR3aa: CASSSRQGDTGELFF
CDR3nt: TGTGCCAGCAGCTCCCGACAGGGCGACACCGGGGAGCTGTTTTTT

j_gene: TRBJ1-5
abundance: -
d_gene: -
v_gene: TRBV5-5
CDR3aa: CASSSESWGLVGITSNQPQHF
CDR3nt: TGTGCCAGCAGCTCAGAGTCGTGGGGGCTAGTAGGAATAACGAGCAATCAGCCCCAGCATTTT

j_gene: TRBJ2-5
abundance: -
d_gene: -
v_gene: TRBV28
CDR3aa: CASSPSSLREAQYF
CDR3nt: TGTGCCAGCAGTCCCTCAAGCTTGAGAGAGGCCCAGTACTTC

j_gene: TRBJ1-2
abundance: -
d_gene: -
v_gene: TRBV2
CDR3aa: CASRRIDSLSYGYTF
CDR3nt: TGTGCCAGCAGACGGATCGACAGTTTGTCCTATGGCTACACCTTC

j_gene: TRBJ2-7
abundance: -
d_gene: -
v_gene: TRBV10-3
CDR3aa: CASREADEQYF
CDR3nt: TGTGCTTCACGGGAAGCGGACGAGCAGTACTTC

j_gene: TRBJ1-2
abundance: -
d_gene: -
v_gene: TRBV10-3
CDR3aa: CAINQQGQSYTF
CDR3nt: TGTGCCATCAACCAGCAGGGGCAGAGCTACACCTTC

j_gene: TRBJ2-5
abundance: few
d_gene: -
v_gene: TRBV5-5
CDR3aa: CASSLWDNEQYF
CDR3nt: TGTGCCAGCAGCTTGTGGGACAATGAGCAGTACTTC

j_gene: TRBJ2-7
abundance: -
d_gene: TRBD2
v_gene: TRBV5-6
CDR3aa: CASSFSGGAVWEQYF
CDR3nt: TGTGCCAGCAGCTTCAGCGGGGGTGCGGTCTGGGAGCAGTACTTC

j_gene: TRBJ2-3
abundance: -
d_gene: TRBD1
v_gene: TRBV5-1
CDR3aa: CASQPTGTGRTDTQYF
CDR3nt: TGCGCCAGTCAACCGACCGGGACAGGGAGGACAGATACGCAGTATTTT

j_gene: TRBJ2-1
abundance: -
d_gene: TRBD1
v_gene: TRBV12-3/TRBV12-4
CDR3aa: CACSGYREQGPLFGNEQFF
CDR3nt: TGTGCCTGCAGTGGATACCGGGAACAGGGGCCCCTTTTTGGCAATGAGCAGTTCTTC

j_gene: TRBJ2-4
abundance: -
d_gene: -
v_gene: TRBV7-2
CDR3aa: CASSLGGGNLAKNIQYF
CDR3nt: TGTGCCAGCAGCTTAGGGGGGGGCAACCTAGCCAAAAACATTCAGTACTTC

j_gene: TRBJ1-2
abundance: -
d_gene: -
v_gene: TRBV6-1
CDR3aa: CASSAPQPGYGYTF
CDR3nt: TGTGCCAGCAGTGCCCCTCAACCAGGCTATGGCTACACCTTC

j_gene: TRBJ2-5
abundance: few
d_gene: TRBD1
v_gene: TRBV20-1
CDR3aa: CSARGQYQETQYF
CDR3nt: TGCAGTGCTAGGGGACAGTACCAAGAGACCCAGTACTTC

j_gene: TRBJ2-7
abundance: -
d_gene: -
v_gene: TRBV24-1
CDR3aa: CATSDPRVSYEQYF
CDR3nt: TGTGCCACCAGTGACCCAAGGGTCTCCTACGAGCAGTACTTC

j_gene: TRBJ1-2
abundance: few
d_gene: TRBD1
v_gene: TRBV7-9
CDR3aa: CASSSGQGAHGYTF
CDR3nt: TGTGCCAGCAGCTCCGGACAGGGGGCCCATGGCTACACCTTC

j_gene: TRBJ2-7
abundance: -
d_gene: TRBD1
v_gene: TRBV20-1
CDR3aa: CSAGGQGARYEQYF
CDR3nt: TGCAGTGCTGGGGGACAGGGGGCGCGGTACGAGCAGTACTTC

j_gene: TRBJ2-1
abundance: few
d_gene: -
v_gene: TRBV27
CDR3aa: CASKKQGSYNEQFF
CDR3nt: TGTGCCAGCAAGAAACAGGGTTCCTACAATGAGCAGTTCTTC

j_gene: TRBJ1-1
abundance: -
d_gene: -
v_gene: TRBV3-1
CDR3aa: CASSQVLGMNTEAFF
CDR3nt: TGTGCCAGCAGCCAAGTGTTAGGTATGAACACTGAAGCTTTCTTT

j_gene: TRBJ2-3
abundance: -
d_gene: -
v_gene: TRBV7-2
CDR3aa: CASSSLAYPTDTQYF
CDR3nt: TGTGCCAGCAGTTCTCTAGCGTACCCCACAGATACGCAGTATTTT

j_gene: TRBJ2-7
abundance: many
d_gene: -
v_gene: TRBV7-8
CDR3aa: CASSWTSSYEQYF
CDR3nt: TGTGCCAGCAGCTGGACGTCGTCCTACGAGCAGTACTTC

j_gene: TRBJ2-1
abundance: -
d_gene: TRBD2
v_gene: TRBV29-1
CDR3aa: CSAGGGLTYNEQFF
CDR3nt: TGCAGCGCTGGGGGGGGGTTAACCTACAATGAGCAGTTCTTC

j_gene: TRBJ2-1
abundance: many
d_gene: -
v_gene: TRBV5-6
CDR3aa: CASSLAGAHEQFF
CDR3nt: TGTGCCAGCAGCTTGGCCGGGGCTCATGAGCAGTTCTTC

j_gene: TRBJ1-4
abundance: few
d_gene: -
v_gene: TRBV6-2/TRBV6-3
CDR3aa: CASSYSVATTNEKLFF
CDR3nt: TGTGCCAGCAGTTACTCCGTAGCAACAACTAATGAAAAACTGTTTTTT